This record concerns one T cell receptor (beta chain) sequence. RNA transcripts provided the template for amplifying TCR beta CDR3 regions. HTBI-primed RT-PCR formed the first round, and a multiplex PCR formed the second. MiXCR, run by TCRdb on the multiplex PCR reads, gives a single entry per CDR3 protein. The data contain approximately 150,000 distinct CDR3 sequences, 30% to 45% of them seen just once; the ten biggest clones take up 8% to 9.5%. The data stem from a study of Graves' ophthalmopathy and Graves' hyperthyroidism. This sequence originates from a young man with Graves' ophthalmopathy. The sample comprised peripheral blood.

CDR3 region: CASSAQGAELVLAFF. The CDR3 nucleotides read TGTGCCAGCAGTGCCCAGGGGGCGGAATTAGTACTAGCTTTCTTT. V is TRBV12-3 or TRBV12-4 and J is TRBJ1-1, with TRBD1 matching 8 bases. This CDR3 comprises 15 residues. V shed 5 bases and J 10 bases; nucleotides not matched to a gene: 15.